The clone carrying this T cell receptor beta chain was seen a handful of times. The data were obtained in a study of cytomegalovirus exposure and HLA in healthy donors. Study background: The Caucasian-associated ancestry cluster held less than 85% of under 450 genotyped donors.

V shed 4 bases and J shed 10 bases, with 24 bases lying between them. CDR3 length: 16 residues. CDR1 and CDR2 (germline): SGHTA, FQGNSA. A multiplex PCR was run with 60 Vbeta primers and 13 Jbeta primers. As processed by the authors: In a later analysis, of around 80 million unique beta chains, some 10 million appeared in at least two donors. Profiling relied on immunoSEQ multiplex PCR, and the TCRdb table lists in-frame clones only, not all of them. V and J calls and clone size are those listed in that table; D and trimming were worked out from the DNA. There are under 150,000 clones in the sample; 70% to 85% occur only once, and around 9.1% lies in the top ten.

V is TRBV7-2 and J is TRBJ2-3; weak D call: TRBD1 (6 bases). The sequencing sample was made of PBMCs. The sequence was collected from a woman in her fifties or sixties in good health and CMV-seropositive. The chain's CDR3 is CASSSASSGTNQAQYF. The CDR3 DNA reads as TGTGCCAGCAGCTCCGCTTCGTCAGGGACAAATCAGGCGCAGTATTTT.